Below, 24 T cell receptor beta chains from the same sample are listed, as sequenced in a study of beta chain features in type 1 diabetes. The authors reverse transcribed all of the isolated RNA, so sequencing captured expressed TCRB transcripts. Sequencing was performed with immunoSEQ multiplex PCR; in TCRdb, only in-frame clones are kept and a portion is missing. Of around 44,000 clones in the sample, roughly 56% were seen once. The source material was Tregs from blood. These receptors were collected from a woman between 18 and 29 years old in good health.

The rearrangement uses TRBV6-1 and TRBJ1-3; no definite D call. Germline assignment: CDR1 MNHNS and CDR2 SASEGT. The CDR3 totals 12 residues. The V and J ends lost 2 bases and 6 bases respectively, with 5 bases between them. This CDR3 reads CASSELPNTIYF. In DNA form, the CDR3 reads TGTGCCAGCAGTGAACTCCCAAACACCATATATTTT.

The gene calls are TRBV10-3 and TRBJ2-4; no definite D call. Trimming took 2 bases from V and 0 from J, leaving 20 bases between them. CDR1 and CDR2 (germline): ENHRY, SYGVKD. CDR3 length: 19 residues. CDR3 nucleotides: TGTGCCATCAGTGAGGAAGGCAGCTCAGGCAGCCTAGCCAAAAACATTCAGTACTTC. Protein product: CAISEEGSSGSLAKNIQYF.

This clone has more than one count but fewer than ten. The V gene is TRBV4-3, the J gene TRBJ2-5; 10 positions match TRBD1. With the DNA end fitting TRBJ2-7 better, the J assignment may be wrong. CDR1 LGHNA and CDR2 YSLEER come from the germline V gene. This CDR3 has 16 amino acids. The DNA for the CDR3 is TGCGCCAGCAGCCAAGACGCGACAGGGGGCTACTACGAGCAGTACTTC. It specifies CASSQDATGGYYEQYF.

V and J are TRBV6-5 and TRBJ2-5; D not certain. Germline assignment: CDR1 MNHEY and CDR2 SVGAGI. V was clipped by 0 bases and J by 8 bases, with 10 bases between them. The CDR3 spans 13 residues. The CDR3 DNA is TGTGCCAGCAGTTACTCGATCCAGTATACCCAGTACTTC. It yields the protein CASSYSIQYTQYF.

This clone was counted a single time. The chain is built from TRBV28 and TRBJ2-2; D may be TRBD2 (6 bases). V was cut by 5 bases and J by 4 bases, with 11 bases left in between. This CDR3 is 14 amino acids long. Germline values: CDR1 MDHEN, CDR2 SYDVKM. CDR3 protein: CASSRSGSTGELFF. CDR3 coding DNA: TGTGCCAGCAGTCGGTCCGGGAGCACCGGGGAGCTGTTTTTT.

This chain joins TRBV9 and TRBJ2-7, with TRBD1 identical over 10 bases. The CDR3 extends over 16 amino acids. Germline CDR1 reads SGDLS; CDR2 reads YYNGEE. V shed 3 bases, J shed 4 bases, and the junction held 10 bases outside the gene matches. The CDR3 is CASSAAARQGAYEQYF. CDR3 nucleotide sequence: TGTGCCAGCAGCGCAGCGGCCAGACAGGGGGCTTACGAGCAGTACTTC.

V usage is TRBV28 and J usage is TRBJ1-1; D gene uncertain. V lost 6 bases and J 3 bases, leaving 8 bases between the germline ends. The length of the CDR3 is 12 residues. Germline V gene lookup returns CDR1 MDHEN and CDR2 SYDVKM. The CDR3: CASSVGDTEAFF. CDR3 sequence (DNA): TGTGCCAGCAGCGTCGGGGACACTGAAGCTTTCTTT.

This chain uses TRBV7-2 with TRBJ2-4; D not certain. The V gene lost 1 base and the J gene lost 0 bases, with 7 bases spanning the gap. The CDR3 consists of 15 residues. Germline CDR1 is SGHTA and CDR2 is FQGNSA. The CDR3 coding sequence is TGTGCCAGCAGCTTAGACAGTTCAGCCAAAAACATTCAGTACTTC. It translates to CASSLDSSAKNIQYF.

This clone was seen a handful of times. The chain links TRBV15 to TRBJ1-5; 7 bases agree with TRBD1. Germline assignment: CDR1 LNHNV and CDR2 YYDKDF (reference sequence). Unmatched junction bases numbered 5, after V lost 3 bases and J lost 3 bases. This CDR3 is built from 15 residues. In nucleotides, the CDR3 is TGTGCCACCAGCAGGGAACAGGGGTACAATCAGCCCCAGCATTTT. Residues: CATSREQGYNQPQHF.

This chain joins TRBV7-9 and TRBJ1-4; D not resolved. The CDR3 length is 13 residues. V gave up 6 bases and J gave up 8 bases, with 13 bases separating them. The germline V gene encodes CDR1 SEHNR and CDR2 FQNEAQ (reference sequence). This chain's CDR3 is CASRARTGEKLFF. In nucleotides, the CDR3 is TGTGCCAGCAGGGCCCGAACCGGGGAAAAACTGTTTTTT.

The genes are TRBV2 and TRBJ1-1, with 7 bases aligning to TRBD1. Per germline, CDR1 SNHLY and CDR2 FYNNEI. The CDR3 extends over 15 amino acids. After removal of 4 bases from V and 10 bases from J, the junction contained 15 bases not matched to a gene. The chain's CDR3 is CASSGGTVTSGGAFF. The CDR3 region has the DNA TGTGCCAGCAGTGGTGGGACAGTAACGTCAGGGGGAGCTTTCTTT.

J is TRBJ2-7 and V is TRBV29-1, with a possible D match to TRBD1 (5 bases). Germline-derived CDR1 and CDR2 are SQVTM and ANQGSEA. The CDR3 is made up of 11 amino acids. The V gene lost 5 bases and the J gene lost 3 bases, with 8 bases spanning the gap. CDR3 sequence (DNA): TGCAGCGTTCAGGACATCTACGAGCAGTACTTC. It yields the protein CSVQDIYEQYF.

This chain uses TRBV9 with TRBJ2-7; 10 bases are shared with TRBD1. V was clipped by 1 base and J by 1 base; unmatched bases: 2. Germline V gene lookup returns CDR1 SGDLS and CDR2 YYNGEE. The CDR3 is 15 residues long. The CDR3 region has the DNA TGTGCCAGCAGCGTATGGGGACAGGGGTCCTACGAGCAGTACTTC. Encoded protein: CASSVWGQGSYEQYF. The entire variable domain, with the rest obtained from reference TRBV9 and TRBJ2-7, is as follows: DSGVTQTPKHLITATGQRVTLRCSPRSGDLSVYWYQQSLDQGLQFLIQYYNGEERAKGNILERFSAQQFPDLHSELNLSSLELGDSALYFCASSVWGQGSYEQYFGPGTRLTVT.

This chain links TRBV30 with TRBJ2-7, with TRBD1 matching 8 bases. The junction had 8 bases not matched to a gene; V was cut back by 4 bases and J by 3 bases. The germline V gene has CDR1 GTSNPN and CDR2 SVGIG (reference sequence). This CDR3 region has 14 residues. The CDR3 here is CAWNEDRAYYEQYF. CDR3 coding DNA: TGTGCCTGGAACGAGGACAGGGCTTACTACGAGCAGTACTTC.

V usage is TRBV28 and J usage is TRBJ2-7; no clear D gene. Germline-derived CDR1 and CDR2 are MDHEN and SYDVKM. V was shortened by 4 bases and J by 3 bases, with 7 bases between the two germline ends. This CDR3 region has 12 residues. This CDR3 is CASSSYSYEQYF. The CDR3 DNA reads TGTGCCAGCAGTTCGTACAGCTACGAGCAGTACTTC.

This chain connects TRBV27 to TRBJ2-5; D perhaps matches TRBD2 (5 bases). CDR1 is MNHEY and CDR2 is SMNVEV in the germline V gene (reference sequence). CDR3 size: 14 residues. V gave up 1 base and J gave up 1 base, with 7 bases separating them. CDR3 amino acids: CASSLYGLQETQYF. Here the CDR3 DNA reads TGTGCCAGCAGTTTATATGGACTCCAAGAGACCCAGTACTTC.

The CDR3 nucleotides are TGTGCCAGCAGTGAAGAAGCGACAGTTTTTATATACGAGCAGTACTTC. Translating gives CASSEEATVFIYEQYF. The chain employs TRBV6-1 and TRBJ2-7; a weak D match, TRBD1 (5 bases). The CDR3 is 16 amino acids. Germline-derived CDR1 and CDR2 are MNHNS and SASEGT. Between the trimmed V and J ends, which lost 1 base and 4 bases, there was a span of 17 bases.

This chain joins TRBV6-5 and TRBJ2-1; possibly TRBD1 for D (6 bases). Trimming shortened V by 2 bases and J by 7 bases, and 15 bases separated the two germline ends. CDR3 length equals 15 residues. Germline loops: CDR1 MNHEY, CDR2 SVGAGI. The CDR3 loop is CASSYTQGGSNEQFF. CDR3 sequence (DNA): TGTGCCAGCAGTTACACACAGGGTGGGTCTAATGAGCAGTTCTTC.

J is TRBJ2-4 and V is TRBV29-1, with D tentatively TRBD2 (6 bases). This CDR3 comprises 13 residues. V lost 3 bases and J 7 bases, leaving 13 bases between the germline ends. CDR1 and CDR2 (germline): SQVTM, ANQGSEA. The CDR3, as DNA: TGCAGCGTTGACGGAGGGGCCGGGAACATTCAGTACTTC. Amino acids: CSVDGGAGNIQYF.

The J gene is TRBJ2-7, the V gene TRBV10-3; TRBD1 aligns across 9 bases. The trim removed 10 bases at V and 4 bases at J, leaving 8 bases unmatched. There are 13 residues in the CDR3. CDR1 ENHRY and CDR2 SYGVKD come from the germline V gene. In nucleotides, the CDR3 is TGTGCCACTGCACAGGGGGCGCAATACGAGCAGTACTTC. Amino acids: CATAQGAQYEQYF.

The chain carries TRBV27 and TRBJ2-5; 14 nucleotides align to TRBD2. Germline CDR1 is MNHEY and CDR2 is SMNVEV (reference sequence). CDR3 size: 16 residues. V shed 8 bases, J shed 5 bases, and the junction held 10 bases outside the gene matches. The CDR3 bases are TGTGCCAGCGGCCGACTAGCGGGAGGGCCAGAGGAGACCCAGTACTTC. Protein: CASGRLAGGPEETQYF.

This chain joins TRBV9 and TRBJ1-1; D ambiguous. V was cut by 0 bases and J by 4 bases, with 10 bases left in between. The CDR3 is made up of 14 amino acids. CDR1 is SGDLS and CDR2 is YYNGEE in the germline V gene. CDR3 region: CASSVGPSVTEAFF. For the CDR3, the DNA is TGTGCCAGCAGCGTAGGTCCCTCTGTCACTGAAGCTTTCTTT.

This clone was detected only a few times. The CDR3 DNA sequence: TGTGCCAGCAGTTTCCTCGGGAGGACATACACTGAAGCTTTCTTT. It encodes CASSFLGRTYTEAFF. The chain has TRBV28 and TRBJ1-1; the D gene is possibly TRBD1 (5 bases). Germline V gene data show CDR1 as MDHEN and CDR2 as SYDVKM. This CDR3 spans 15 amino acids. The V gene lost 3 bases and the J gene lost 3 bases, with 14 bases spanning the gap.

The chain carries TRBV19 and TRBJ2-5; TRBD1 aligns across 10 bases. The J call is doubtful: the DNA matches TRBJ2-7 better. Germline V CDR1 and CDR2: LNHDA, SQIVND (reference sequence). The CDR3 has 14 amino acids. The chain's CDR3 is CASSGTGVTHEQYF. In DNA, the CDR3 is TGTGCCAGTAGTGGGACAGGGGTGACTCACGAGCAGTACTTC.